This entry concerns a single T cell receptor beta chain. This clonotype has a count of ten or more. It lacks a known antigen. Qualities for individual bases were not recorded, and no much larger clone is one base off. Ficoll-Paque density gradient centrifugation was used to isolate PBMCs. This specimen comes from a study of T-cell memory formation after mild COVID-19 (dated by TCRdb to the early 2020s). Looking at the study overall: Most TCR sequence clusters were specific to one of the two donors. Two young, previously healthy adult volunteers, one female and one male, were included in the cohort. Longitudinal TCRalpha and TCRbeta repertoire sequencing tracked T-cell clones expanding and contracting after mild COVID-19 in a couple of donors.

General study outcomes and caveats: The second-wave clones that peaked on day 37 were not confirmed to be SARS-CoV-2 specific. Contracting CD4+ clones appeared mostly in the CM and EM memory subsets, whereas CD8+ clones were enriched in EMRA. The study covered only two mild cases, and larger cohorts including severe cases with pre-infection samples were considered necessary. The detection of some responding clones in pre-infection memory suggests that pre-existing cross-reactive memory T cells joined the SARS-CoV-2 response. Balanced CD4/CD8 phenotypes were observed for clones contracting from day 15 to 85, whereas a bias towards CD4+ was observed for a second wave of clones expanding from day 15 to 37.

The sequencer was an Illumina NovaSeq 6000. TCRalpha and TCRbeta cDNA libraries were constructed by 5'RACE with constant-segment primers, with sample barcodes and unique molecular identifiers being introduced. Trizol reagent was used to extract RNA from every sample. Amplification of the libraries took two PCR steps, and the second step added a second sample barcode plus Illumina TruSeq adapters. The libraries were sequenced on an Illumina NovaSeq using 2 x 150 bp paired-end reads. The authors processed their data as follows. With migec v1.2.7, reads were demultiplexed and then collapsed into UMI-guided consensus sequences. Using mixcr v2.1.11, the UMI consensuses were aligned to TRA and TRB V and J templates and assembled into clonotypes. A clonotype was counted as expanded or contracted only if both edgeR and NoisET called the change significant, with noise models trained on biological replicates. For edgeR calls, a false discovery rate-adjusted p below 0.01 and a log2 fold-change threshold of 1 were applied. PCA with hierarchical clustering of max-normalized trajectories of the 1000 most abundant clonotypes was used as exploratory dynamics analysis. Each responding clone was given a CD4 or CD8 phenotype based on the CD4+ and CD8+ repertoires, which had been sequenced separately. The public reads were reanalyzed by TCRdb: fastp trimming at Q25, MiXCR alignment, in-frame beta chains only. For every CDR3 protein sequence, its rows merge into one entry that carries the most common genes and DNA. The V and J calls were not made by the authors but by TCRdb's processing. The table for this sample lists about 210,000 distinct CDR3 sequences; roughly a tenth of them were counted only once. The ten largest clonotypes hold under 3.5% of the sample.

For CDR1 and CDR2, the germline V gene lists SGHRS and YFSETQ. The CDR3 numbers 14 residues from cysteine through phenylalanine. Only the CDR3 region is kept as DNA, spanning 42 bases read in frame from base 1. At the junction V is shortened by 4 bases and J by 3 bases; bases outside the gene matches: 7. The V and J genes are TRBV5-1 and TRBJ2-7, with 7 central nucleotides matching TRBD2. The source is a man aged 18 to 35 who had mild COVID-19 (a few samples of this study predate the infection). The sample titles of this study are shuffled in the database, so cell type and time point are left out; the donor was told from shared clones. Sequences were obtained from PBMCs or a T cell subset sorted from them (not recorded which). The CDR3 sequence is CASSRSGEIYEQYF. Read as DNA, the sequence is TGCGCCAGCAGCCGAAGCGGGGAGATCTACGAGCAGTACTTC.